This TCR beta chain was recorded in a study of blood T cell repertoires in COVID-19. Here immunoSEQ multiplex PCR was the method, and the copy in TCRdb shows in-frame clones only, minus some. The table includes 35,000 to 50,000 clones, 88% detected once. Source material: peripheral blood. This clonotype was obtained from a human donor in a cohort sampled during active COVID-19.

The CDR3 here is CATMALNRNTEAFF. The CDR3 bases are TGTGCCACGATGGCCTTAAACAGGAACACTGAAGCTTTCTTT. The rearrangement uses TRBV5-4 and TRBJ1-1; D remains unclear. V gave up 9 bases and J gave up 1 base, with 16 bases separating them. Germline CDR1 and CDR2: SGHNT and YYREEE (reference sequence). CDR3 length equals 14 residues. Based on the CDR3 plus reference TRBV5-4 and TRBJ1-1, the full variable domain is ETGVTQSPTHLIKTRGQQVTLRCSSQSGHNTVSWYQQALGQGPQFIFQYYREEENGRGNFPPRFSGLQFPNYSSELNVNALELDDSALYLCATMALNRNTEAFFGQGTRLTVV.